A selection of T cell receptor beta chains follows, all from one sample in a study of OX40 agonist ivuxolimab in advanced cancers. Sequenced by immunoSEQ multiplex PCR; TCRdb stores in-frame clones only, minus some. The table shows more than 65,000 clones, with around 87% occurring only once. The sample in question was CD4+ or CD8+ T cells sorted from blood, obtained in a trial of the OX40 agonist ivuxolimab. These TCRs come from an adult with an advanced solid tumor such as melanoma, head and neck, liver or kidney cancer. Each CDR3 is given with its conserved first and last residue. A D gene is named only where the DNA matches it firmly. The size of a clone is reported for some rows only, either as once, few or many, or as a class for expanded clones.

TRBD1	NA	TRBV19	TRBJ1-4	CASRHGTGIEKLFF	TGTGCCAGTAGGCACGGGACAGGGATAGAAAAACTGTTTTTT
NA	once	TRBV18	TRBJ1-4	CASSMSTSDEKLFF	TGTGCCAGCTCAATGTCTACCTCGGATGAAAAACTGTTTTTT
NA	NA	TRBV27	TRBJ2-3	CASSPQQGQDTQYF	TGTGCCAGCAGCCCTCAGCAGGGTCAAGATACGCAGTATTTT
NA	NA	TRBV6-6	TRBJ1-4	CASSYTEFEKLFF	TGTGCCAGCAGTTACACGGAATTTGAAAAACTGTTTTTT
NA	NA	TRBV30	TRBJ2-2	CAWSPRPGELFF	TGTGCCTGGAGTCCACGGCCCGGGGAGCTGTTTTTT
TRBD2	NA	TRBV4-3	TRBJ2-7	CASSQPSGREKEQYF	TGCGCCAGCAGCCAACCCTCCGGGCGGGAGAAAGAGCAGTACTTC
NA	NA	TRBV4-1	TRBJ2-3	CAIALGGGTDTQYF	TGCGCCATCGCCCTAGGCGGGGGCACAGATACGCAGTATTTT
NA	NA	TRBV30	TRBJ2-1	CAWSPGSPAREQFF	TGTGCCTGGAGTCCCGGATCCCCAGCCAGAGAGCAGTTCTTC
NA	NA	TRBV11-3	TRBJ2-2	CASSLVGADTGELFF	TGTGCCAGCAGCTTAGTCGGGGCTGACACCGGGGAGCTGTTTTTT
NA	NA	TRBV7-9	TRBJ1-6	CASSLGSWNNSPLHF	TGTGCCAGCAGCTTAGGATCTTGGAATAATTCACCCCTCCACTTT
TRBD1	NA	TRBV5-1	TRBJ1-4	CASRTGGFDEKLFF	TGCGCCAGCCGGACAGGGGGGTTTGATGAAAAACTGTTTTTT
NA	NA	TRBV5-4	TRBJ1-1	CASSYWTRANTEAFF	TGTGCCAGCAGCTATTGGACAAGAGCGAACACTGAAGCTTTCTTT
NA	NA	TRBV7-2	TRBJ2-3	CASSLTGVGGTDTQYF	TGTGCCAGCAGCTTGACCGGGGTAGGAGGTACAGATACGCAGTATTTT
TRBD2	NA	TRBV27	TRBJ2-7	CASSPRTSVGIYEQYF	TGTGCCAGCAGTCCTCGGACTAGCGTGGGGATCTACGAGCAGTACTTC
TRBD2	NA	TRBV7-2	TRBJ2-1	CASSLGGTSLNEQFF	TGTGCCAGCAGCTTAGGAGGGACTAGTCTCAATGAGCAGTTCTTC
TRBD1	NA	TRBV7-8	TRBJ1-4	CASSLALARGEVDGKLFF	TGTGCCAGCAGCTTAGCCCTCGCCAGGGGGGAGGTTGATGGAAAACTGTTTTTT
NA	NA	TRBV19	TRBJ2-3	CASSTPGVTDTQYF	TGTGCCAGTAGTACCCCCGGGGTCACAGATACGCAGTATTTT
TRBD1	NA	TRBV7-9	TRBJ2-5	CASSMDRVQETQYF	TGTGCCAGCAGCATGGACAGGGTTCAAGAGACCCAGTACTTC
NA	NA	TRBV27	TRBJ2-1	CASSSGRAYNEQFF	TGTGCCAGCAGTTCAGGACGGGCCTACAATGAGCAGTTCTTC
NA	NA	TRBV6-5	TRBJ2-2	CASSYSVLANTGELFF	TGTGCCAGCAGTTACTCGGTGCTGGCGAACACCGGGGAGCTGTTTTTT
NA	NA	TRBV7-7	TRBJ2-2	CASSLTAAGELFF	TGTGCTAGCAGCCTAACCGCCGCCGGGGAGCTGTTTTTT
TRBD2	NA	TRBV25-1	TRBJ2-7	CASSELRAGVRDEQYF	TGTGCCAGCAGTGAACTCCGGGCGGGAGTGAGAGACGAGCAGTACTTC
NA	NA	TRBV9	TRBJ2-1	CASSPGVTSYNEQFF	TGTGCCAGCAGCCCCGGGGTGACTAGCTACAATGAGCAGTTCTTC
TRBD1	NA	TRBV30	TRBJ2-7	CAWTFRPGQGYEQYF	TGTGCCTGGACCTTTAGACCGGGACAGGGTTACGAGCAGTACTTC
NA	NA	TRBV6-1	TRBJ2-5	CASSEIQGWETQYF	TGTGCCAGCAGTGAGATACAGGGATGGGAGACCCAGTACTTC
NA	NA	TRBV7-2	TRBJ2-7	CASSLVFGQGAYEQYF	TGTGCCAGCAGCTTAGTTTTTGGGCAGGGAGCCTACGAGCAGTACTTC
NA	NA	TRBV2	TRBJ2-7	CASSVNGVLYEQYF	TGTGCCAGCAGTGTTAACGGGGTACTCTACGAGCAGTACTTC
NA	NA	TRBV7-2	TRBJ1-1	CASSSRYGENTEAFF	TGTGCCAGCAGCTCCAGGTACGGGGAGAACACTGAAGCTTTCTTT
NA	NA	TRBV25-1	TRBJ2-3	CASTSTGTDTQYF	TGTGCCAGCACTAGCACCGGCACAGATACGCAGTATTTT
TRBD1	NA	TRBV7-8	TRBJ2-1	CASSRIKDRGQFF	TGTGCCAGCAGCCGGATCAAGGACAGGGGGCAGTTCTTC
NA	NA	TRBV4-1	TRBJ2-3	CASSQSLTRGPDTQYF	TGCGCCAGCAGCCAAAGCCTGACCAGGGGACCAGATACGCAGTATTTT
NA	NA	TRBV9	TRBJ2-2	CASIRGPNTGELFF	TGTGCCAGCATCAGGGGCCCGAACACCGGGGAGCTGTTTTTT
TRBD2	NA	TRBV28	TRBJ2-1	CASRNGLAGVMQFF	TGTGCCAGCAGGAATGGGCTAGCGGGAGTTATGCAGTTCTTC
NA	NA	TRBV7-8	TRBJ2-6	CASSLGAAGANVLTF	TGTGCCAGCAGCTTAGGGGCAGCTGGGGCCAACGTCCTGACTTTC
NA	NA	TRBV4-3	TRBJ1-2	CASSRGTLDSDGYTF	TGCGCCAGCAGCCGCGGGACGTTAGATAGTGATGGCTACACCTTC
TRBD1	NA	TRBV19	TRBJ2-7	CASSMDRGYEQYF	TGTGCCAGTAGTATGGACAGGGGGTACGAGCAGTACTTC
TRBD2	NA	TRBV5-6	TRBJ2-1	CASTPRGGYNEQFF	TGTGCCAGCACCCCGAGGGGAGGGTACAATGAGCAGTTCTTC
NA	NA	TRBV28	TRBJ1-1	CASSLRGPGGTEAFF	TGTGCCAGCAGTTTGCGGGGCCCAGGCGGCACTGAAGCTTTCTTT
NA	NA	TRBV15	TRBJ2-1	CATSTLGGNEQFF	TGTGCCACCAGCACCTTGGGTGGGAATGAGCAGTTCTTC
TRBD1	NA	TRBV28	TRBJ2-3	CASSEPGQGSATQYF	TGTGCCAGCAGTGAACCGGGACAGGGATCCGCTACGCAGTATTTT
NA	NA	TRBV28	TRBJ2-3	CASRSGADTQYF	TGTGCCAGCAGGTCCGGGGCAGATACGCAGTATTTT
TRBD1	NA	TRBV11-2	TRBJ1-2	CASSRGLYYGYTF	TGTGCCAGCAGCAGGGGGCTCTACTATGGCTACACCTTC
NA	once	TRBV7-3	TRBJ2-1	CASSINNEQFF	TGTGCCAGCAGCATTAACAATGAGCAGTTCTTC
NA	NA	TRBV2	TRBJ2-3	CASSEYRPSTQYF	TGTGCCAGCAGTGAATACCGACCCAGTACGCAGTATTTT
TRBD2	NA	TRBV6-6	TRBJ2-7	CASSYSLREAYEQYF	TGTGCCAGCAGTTACTCTTTGCGGGAGGCCTACGAGCAGTACTTC
NA	NA	TRBV5-4	TRBJ1-2	CATTPRWGGGRGYTF	TGTGCCACCACCCCCCGGTGGGGCGGGGGCCGCGGCTACACCTTC
TRBD2	NA	TRBV14	TRBJ2-2	CASSQDRRTSRTSSGELFF	TGTGCCAGCAGCCAAGATAGACGGACTAGCCGCACCTCGAGCGGGGAGCTGTTTTTT
TRBD1	NA	TRBV6-1	TRBJ1-2	CASSGPIQGGRNYGYTF	TGTGCCAGCAGTGGCCCCATACAGGGGGGCAGGAACTATGGCTACACCTTC
NA	NA	TRBV6-4	TRBJ2-1	CASSEVGGTGNEQFF	TGTGCCAGCAGTGAGGTGGGCGGGACGGGGAATGAGCAGTTCTTC